This TCR beta chain was observed in a study of blood T cell repertoires in COVID-19. Across the whole study: Collection of acute and convalescent COVID-19 samples took place in the United States, Italy and Spain.

Profiling relied on immunoSEQ multiplex PCR, and the TCRdb table lists in-frame clones only, not all of them. The profile shows roughly 200,000 clones, 86% of them singletons. Trimming left V 1 base short and J 1 base short, with 15 bases between. Per germline, CDR1 LGHDT and CDR2 YNNKEL (reference sequence). The CDR3 has 17 amino acids. This chain connects TRBV3-1 (or the pseudogene TRBV3-2) to TRBJ2-3, with TRBD2 as a possible D gene (6 bases). Sequencing was performed on peripheral blood. The receptor comes from a man at least 80 years old with acute or convalescent COVID-19. Here the CDR3 reads CASSQGRLSGRTDTQYF. CDR3 bases: TGTGCCAGCAGCCAAGGCAGGCTTAGCGGTCGCACAGATACGCAGTATTTT.